The clone carrying this TCR beta chain appeared a few times. The length of the CDR3 is 18 residues. Germline V CDR1 and CDR2: LNHNV, YYDKDF (reference sequence). The V gene end was trimmed by 0 bases and the J gene end by 0 bases; junction bases not matched to a gene: 9. A second PCR of about 7 to 12 cycles used a sample-barcoded 5' primer and a J-beta primer mix. Individual samples furnished no less than 3 million CDR3-containing paired-end reads apiece. TCRdb ran MiXCR on the 5' RACE reads and lists one entry per CDR3 protein. The table lists about 800,000 distinct CDR3 sequences, just under 25% of them singletons. These data belong to a study of blood T cells in healthy people across ages. Those donating, healthy Caucasian individuals from Russia, were aged roughly 6 to 95. These data are also associated with another study on T cells of mothers and their children.

Sequenced material: blood. This clonotype originated in a boy aged 5 to 17 in good health. The gene calls are TRBV15 and TRBJ2-7; TRBD2 agrees at 9 bases. Written as DNA, the CDR3 is TGTGCCACCAGCAGAGAACGCTCACTAGCGGGTCGCTCCTACGAGCAGTACTTC. Translating it yields CATSRERSLAGRSYEQYF.